This T cell receptor beta chain emerged from a study of blood T cells in healthy people across ages. Germline CDR1 MNHEY, CDR2 SVGEGT. The CDR3 extends over 16 amino acids. V gave up 6 bases and J gave up 6 bases; unmatched junction bases: 11. This clonotype showed up just a few times. Its antigen remains unidentified. Combining a sample-barcoded 5' primer with a J-beta primer mix, a second PCR ran for roughly 7 to 12 cycles. Using its own MiXCR run on the 5' RACE reads, TCRdb lists one record per CDR3 protein. The table shows roughly 570,000 distinct CDR3 sequences, with 27% occurring only once. Study-level results: Long-lived donors had more naive CD4+ cells and higher diversity than aged donors.

Material for sequencing was blood. The rearrangement links TRBV6-2 or TRBV6-3 to TRBJ2-2, with 9 bases fitting TRBD1. This receptor was identified in a woman aged 70 to 79 in good health. The CDR3 loop is CASRSTGTGPSGELFF. The CDR3 DNA is TGTGCCAGCAGAAGCACCGGGACAGGGCCATCCGGGGAGCTGTTTTTT.